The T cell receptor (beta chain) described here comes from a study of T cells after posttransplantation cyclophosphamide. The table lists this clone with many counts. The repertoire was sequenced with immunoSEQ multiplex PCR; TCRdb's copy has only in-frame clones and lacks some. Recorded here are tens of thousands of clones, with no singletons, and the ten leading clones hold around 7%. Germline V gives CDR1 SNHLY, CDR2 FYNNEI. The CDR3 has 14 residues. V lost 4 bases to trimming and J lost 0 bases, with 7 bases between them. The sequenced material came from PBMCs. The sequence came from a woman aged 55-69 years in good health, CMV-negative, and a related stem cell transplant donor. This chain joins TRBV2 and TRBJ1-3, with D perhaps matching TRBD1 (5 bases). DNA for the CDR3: TGTGCCAGCAGTGCGACAGCCTCTGGAAACACCATATATTTT. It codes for CASSATASGNTIYF.